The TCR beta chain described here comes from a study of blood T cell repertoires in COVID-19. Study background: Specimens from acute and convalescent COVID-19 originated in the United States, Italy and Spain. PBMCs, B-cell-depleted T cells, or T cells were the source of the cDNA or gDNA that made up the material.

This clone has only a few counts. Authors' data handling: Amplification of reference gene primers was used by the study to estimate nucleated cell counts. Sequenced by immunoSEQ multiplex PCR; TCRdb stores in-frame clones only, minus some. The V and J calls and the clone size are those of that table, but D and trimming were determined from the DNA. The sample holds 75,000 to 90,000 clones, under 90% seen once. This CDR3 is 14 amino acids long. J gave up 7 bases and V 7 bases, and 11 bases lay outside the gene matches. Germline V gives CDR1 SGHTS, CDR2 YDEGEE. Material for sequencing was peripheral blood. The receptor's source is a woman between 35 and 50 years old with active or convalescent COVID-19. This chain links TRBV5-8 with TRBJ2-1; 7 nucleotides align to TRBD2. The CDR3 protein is CASRGTTNPNEQFF. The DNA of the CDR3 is TGTGCCAGCCGGGGGACTACTAACCCTAATGAGCAGTTCTTC. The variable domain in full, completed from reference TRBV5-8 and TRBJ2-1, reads EAGVTQSPTHLIKTRGQQATLRCSPISGHTSVYWYQQALGLGLQFLLWYDEGEERNRGNFPPRFSGRQFPNYSSELNVNALELEDSALYLCASRGTTNPNEQFFGPGTRLTVL.